These 14 T cell receptor beta chains share one sample of origin, sequenced in a study of identical twins. TCRdb recomputed calls from the 5' RACE reads with MiXCR, one row per CDR3 protein. Among 1,800,000 or so distinct CDR3 sequences listed, around 33% were seen once. The source material was cord blood. Receptors originate from a newborn girl in good health.

This chain uses TRBV20-1 with TRBJ2-5; tentative D call: TRBD2 (6 bases). The germline V and J ends were trimmed by 3 bases and 4 bases, with 15 bases remaining between them. CDR1 is DFQATT and CDR2 is SNEGSKA in the germline V gene (reference sequence). The CDR3 consists of 14 residues. In DNA form, the CDR3 reads TGCAGTGCTAGTGCCACTAGCCCTGTAGAGACCCAGTACTTC. This sequence encodes CSASATSPVETQYF.

The chain combines TRBV10-3 with TRBJ1-5; D not certain. V lost 3 bases and J 4 bases, leaving 7 bases between the germline ends. Germline CDR1 reads ENHRY; CDR2 reads SYGVKD. The CDR3 totals 13 residues. Here the CDR3 reads CAISDAGNQPQHF. The DNA for the CDR3 is TGTGCCATCAGTGACGCGGGGAATCAGCCCCAGCATTTT.

The J gene is TRBJ2-3, the V gene TRBV4-1; D may match TRBD1 or TRBD2 (5 bases each). The CDR3 consists of 18 residues. Trimming stripped 1 base from V and 3 bases from J, with 20 bases between. Looked up from germline, CDR1 is MGHRA and CDR2 is YSYEKL. DNA of the CDR3: TGCGCCAGCAGCCAAGTCCGGACCGGGACGCCCGTAACAGATACGCAGTATTTT. This codes for CASSQVRTGTPVTDTQYF.

The sample holds a few counts of this clonotype. The chain links TRBV20-1 to TRBJ2-7, with 7 bases matching TRBD2. The CDR3 sequence is 14 residues long. With V trimmed by 3 bases and J by 1 base, 6 bases remained unmatched. Germline CDR1 reads DFQATT; CDR2 reads SNEGSKA (reference sequence). The CDR3 spells CSASRPRESYEQYF. The DNA of the CDR3 is TGCAGTGCTAGTAGACCGCGGGAGTCCTACGAGCAGTACTTC.

This clonotype was observed a handful of times. V and J are TRBV3-1 and TRBJ2-3; D unresolved. V gave up 2 bases and J gave up 0 bases, with 9 bases separating them. Germline-derived CDR1 and CDR2 are LGHDT and YNNKEL (reference sequence). The CDR3 has 15 amino acids. CDR3 protein: CASSQMQTSTDTQYF. Written as DNA, the CDR3 is TGTGCCAGCAGCCAAATGCAGACTAGCACAGATACGCAGTATTTT.

J is TRBJ2-7 and V is TRBV20-1; D possibly corresponds to TRBD2 (6 bases). The CDR3 has 13 residues. Germline V gives CDR1 DFQATT, CDR2 SNEGSKA (reference sequence). Trimming removed 4 bases from V and 7 bases from J, with 17 bases in between. The CDR3 DNA follows: TGCAGTGCTATTGCGGGATTTTACAATGAGCAGTACTTC. It is translated as CSAIAGFYNEQYF.

This clonotype has a handful of counts. The chain recombines TRBV6-6 with TRBJ2-7, with D possibly matching TRBD1 (6 bases). The ends were cut back, 3 bases at V and 0 bases at J, with 15 bases in the middle. CDR3 length equals 16 residues. Germline V CDR1 and CDR2: MNHNY, SVGAGI (reference sequence). CDR3 DNA sequence: TGTGCCAGCAGTTATAGTCGTGACAGGAGCTCCTACGAGCAGTACTTC. Translating it yields CASSYSRDRSSYEQYF.

V usage is TRBV4-1 and J usage is TRBJ1-2; D is ambiguous. The CDR3 contains 15 residues. Trimming removed 0 bases at V and 8 bases at J, with 16 bases between. Germline V lookup: CDR1 MGHRA, CDR2 YSYEKL. The CDR3 reads CASSQENLAGSGYTF. CDR3 bases: TGCGCCAGCAGCCAAGAAAACCTGGCCGGGAGCGGCTACACCTTC.

This clonotype was detected only a few times. The chain recombines TRBV20-1 with TRBJ2-5, with no clear D. CDR3 length equals 12 residues. Per germline, CDR1 DFQATT and CDR2 SNEGSKA (reference sequence). The V end was cut by 6 bases, the J end by 0 bases, with 8 bases between. The CDR3 spells CSAIDYQETQYF. The CDR3 nucleotides are TGCAGTGCCATCGACTACCAAGAGACCCAGTACTTC.

The genes are TRBV2 and TRBJ2-4; 9 bases agree with TRBD2. CDR1 and CDR2 (germline): SNHLY, FYNNEI. V shed 2 bases, J shed 2 bases, and the junction held 4 bases outside the gene matches. This CDR3 contains 16 residues. The CDR3 DNA reads TGTGCCAGCAGTGAAAGAAGCGGGGGGCCCAAAAACATTCAGTACTTC. Amino acid sequence: CASSERSGGPKNIQYF.

The rearrangement uses TRBV5-1 and TRBJ2-7; D may be TRBD2 (5 bases). Germline lookup yields CDR1 SGHRS and CDR2 YFSETQ. The CDR3 spans 13 residues. V was shortened by 1 base and J by 7 bases, with 12 bases between the two germline ends. CDR3 nucleotides: TGCGCCAGCAGCTTGACTCAGACGGGGGAGCAGTACTTC. Translated, it gives CASSLTQTGEQYF.

The chain has TRBV6-1 and TRBJ1-4, with TRBD1 as a possible D gene (6 bases). Germline lookup yields CDR1 MNHNS and CDR2 SASEGT. The CDR3 has 12 residues. V was pared by 6 bases and J by 8 bases, with 10 bases between. This CDR3 reads CASSRGDEKLFF. The CDR3 nucleotides read TGTGCCAGCAGCAGGGGTGACGAAAAACTGTTTTTT.

CDR3 sequence: CASSLGLLLAREQYF. For the CDR3, the DNA is TGTGCCAGCAGCTTAGGCCTGTTACTAGCGCGGGAGCAGTACTTC. The chain combines TRBV7-2 with TRBJ2-7; 7 bases match TRBD2. Germline values: CDR1 SGHTA, CDR2 FQGNSA. This CDR3 spans 15 amino acids. Germline trimming cut 1 base from V and 7 bases from J; bases unmatched to any gene: 10.

As to this clonotype: This may arise from a read error, as a much more abundant clone is one base away. The chain joins TRBV29-1 to TRBJ2-7; 8 nucleotides align to TRBD1. The germline gives CDR1 SQVTM, CDR2 ANQGSEA. This CDR3 is 15 amino acids long. CDR3 residues: CSVEDGRDRSYEQHF. CDR3 DNA sequence: TGCAGCGTTGAAGATGGCCGGGACAGGTCCTACGAGCAGCACTTC.